This TCR beta chain was identified during a study of somatic mutations in cytotoxic T cells in rheumatoid arthritis. For the study at large: Patient blood (about 29 ml EDTA) was drawn right after diagnosis, before any treatment.

Study conclusions and caveats: Antigen specificity of the expanded CD8+ clones was not determined.

This CDR3 is 14 amino acids long. Trimming left V 6 bases short and J 0 bases short, with 12 bases between. CDR1 SGHTA and CDR2 FQGNSA come from the germline V gene. Positive magnetic bead selection was used to isolate CD4+ and CD8+ cells; purity was checked by flow cytometry. This table comes from immunoSEQ multiplex PCR, and its TCRdb copy is limited to in-frame clones, with some not included. Of 10,000 to 12,000 clones listed, 65% to 85% are singletons. Note on this clone: Its antigen is still unknown.

The rearrangement uses TRBV7-2 and TRBJ2-7, with D possibly TRBD1 on 6 matching bases. Sequenced sample: CD8+ T cells sorted from blood. The source is an adult with rheumatoid arthritis. CDR3 loop: CASSLTGYSYEQYF. The CDR3 DNA is TGTGCCAGCAGTCTTACAGGGTACTCCTACGAGCAGTACTTC. The variable domain in full, with the rest retrieved from reference TRBV7-2 and TRBJ2-7, is GAGVSQSPSNKVTEKGKDVELRCDPISGHTALYWYRQSLGQGLEFLIYFQGNSAPDKSGLPSDRFSAERTGGSVSTLTIQRTQQEDSAVYLCASSLTGYSYEQYFGPGTRLTVT.